This T cell receptor beta chain was documented in a study of blood T cell repertoires in COVID-19. Study as a whole: The United States, Italy and Spain provided the acute and convalescent COVID-19 samples.

Authors' processing steps: Amplified reference gene primers provided the basis for estimating nucleated cell counts. Clones were sequenced by immunoSEQ multiplex PCR, and TCRdb holds only the in-frame ones, with some missing. The D gene and trimming were derived from the DNA, and the V and J assignments and clone size from that table. The sample contains more than 200,000 clones, more than 75% of which appear only once. Cohort assignment relied on participant-reported clinical history. The junction had 9 bases not matched to a gene; V was cut back by 4 bases and J by 4 bases. CDR1 and CDR2 from the germline V gene are SGHRS and YFSETQ. The CDR3 runs 15 residues.

The chain is built from TRBV5-1 and TRBJ2-7, with 9 bases fitting TRBD1. The receptor comes from a man aged 30 to 39 in a cohort exposed to, infected with or recovered from COVID-19 (not recorded which). Material for sequencing was PBMCs or T cells enriched from blood (not recorded which). CDR3 DNA: TGCGCCAGCAGCACCGGGACAGGGAGGGGGTACGAGCAGTACTTC. Translating it yields CASSTGTGRGYEQYF.